This is a list of T cell receptor beta chains from one sample in a study of regulatory T cells in long-lasting Graves disease. TCRdb processed the multiplex PCR reads anew with MiXCR; each CDR3 protein has one entry. This table holds more than 400,000 distinct CDR3 sequences, roughly 17% found once. The data also belong to a second study, concerning T cells in Graves' hyperthyroidism and ophthalmopathy.

This specimen consisted of peripheral blood mononuclear cells (PBMCs), obtained at new diagnosis, from a patient treated with antithyroid drugs. These receptors were taken from a woman in her 30s with Graves disease. Both conserved end residues are part of each CDR3. D genes are given only for firm matches. Clone size is stated in some rows and not others, as once, few, many or a class when expanded.

clone size	D gene	J gene	V gene	CDR3 protein	CDR3 DNA
NA	NA	TRBJ2-7	TRBV20-1	CSPRDPAHSYEQYF	TGCAGTCCAAGGGATCCGGCGCACTCCTACGAGCAGTACTTC
many	NA	TRBJ2-1	TRBV6-1	CASSRSRLPNEQFF	TGTGCCAGCAGTAGATCCCGACTCCCCAATGAGCAGTTCTTC
NA	NA	TRBJ1-5	TRBV25-1	CASSELGNNQPQHF	TGTGCCAGCAGTGAGTTGGGAAACAATCAGCCCCAGCATTTT
NA	NA	TRBJ2-1	TRBV5-1	CASSSGPVNEQFF	TGCGCCAGCAGCTCGGGCCCCGTCAATGAGCAGTTCTTC
many	TRBD2	TRBJ2-7	TRBV10-2	CASSGQLAGIGQYF	TGCGCCAGCAGTGGACAACTAGCGGGGATAGGGCAGTACTTC
many	NA	TRBJ2-1	TRBV5-1	CASSSEPVRDEQFF	TGCGCCAGCAGCTCCGAGCCCGTACGCGATGAGCAGTTCTTC
many	TRBD1	TRBJ1-6	TRBV7-2	CASSLELWDRLSPLHF	TGTGCCAGCAGCTTAGAACTGTGGGACAGACTCTCACCCCTCCACTTT
many	NA	TRBJ1-2	TRBV2	CASSDSRSGHGYTF	TGTGCCAGCAGTGATTCGAGGTCCGGCCATGGCTACACCTTC
many	NA	TRBJ1-4	TRBV16	CASSLIGGNEKLFF	TGTGCCAGCAGCCTCATCGGTGGGAATGAAAAACTGTTTTTT
few	NA	TRBJ2-2	TRBV20-1	CSARDVDIYTGELFF	TGCAGTGCTAGAGATGTTGACATATACACCGGGGAGCTGTTTTTT
few	TRBD1	TRBJ2-7	TRBV27	CASGSSGDRVLYEQYF	TGTGCCAGCGGGTCAAGCGGGGACAGGGTTCTCTACGAGCAGTACTTC
few	NA	TRBJ1-1	TRBV29-1	CSVRQRGTEAFF	TGCAGCGTCAGACAGAGGGGCACTGAAGCTTTCTTT
many	TRBD2	TRBJ2-5	TRBV6-1	CASRRLAGGMETQYF	TGTGCCAGCAGGCGACTAGCGGGAGGGATGGAGACCCAGTACTTC
NA	NA	TRBJ2-7	TRBV19	CASSIGSLGEQYF	TGTGCCAGTAGTATCGGCAGCCTGGGGGAGCAGTACTTC
many	NA	TRBJ1-2	TRBV25-1	CASSEWGTHSHYGYTF	TGTGCCAGCAGTGAATGGGGGACTCATTCTCACTATGGCTACACCTTC
NA	TRBD1	TRBJ2-7	TRBV27	CASSSPGQDRGEQYF	TGTGCCAGCAGTTCCCCCGGACAGGACAGAGGCGAGCAGTACTTC
NA	TRBD1	TRBJ1-4	TRBV9	CASSRWTGLNEKLFF	TGTGCCAGCAGCCGATGGACAGGGCTGAATGAAAAACTGTTTTTT
many	NA	TRBJ2-4	TRBV5-1	CASSNMGNFQNIQYF	TGCGCCAGCAGCAACATGGGGAATTTCCAAAACATTCAGTACTTC
many	NA	TRBJ2-7	TRBV7-2	CASSLGRYEQYF	TGTGCCAGCAGTTTAGGGAGATACGAGCAGTACTTC
few	NA	TRBJ2-6	TRBV11-2	CASRPEGRLRGRLSGANVLTF	TGTGCCAGCAGACCTGAGGGGAGGTTGCGGGGCCGGCTCTCTGGGGCCAACGTCCTGACTTTC
few	TRBD2	TRBJ2-5	TRBV28	CASSKGVTAGGTQYF	TGTGCCAGCAGCAAGGGGGTCACCGCGGGAGGGACCCAGTACTTC
many	TRBD1	TRBJ1-2	TRBV3-1	CASSQVRDRSRFNYGYTF	TGTGCCAGCAGCCAAGTTCGGGACAGGAGCCGTTTCAACTATGGCTACACCTTC
many	NA	TRBJ2-2	TRBV12-3/TRBV12-4	CATRTANTGELFF	TGTGCCACTAGGACGGCGAACACCGGGGAGCTGTTTTTT
many	TRBD2	TRBJ2-3	TRBV28	CASSYRLAGDTQYF	TGTGCCAGCAGTTACCGACTAGCGGGGGATACGCAGTATTTT